This T cell receptor (beta chain) was captured in a study of blood T cell repertoires in COVID-19. The CDR3 is 11 residues long. Germline loops: CDR1 DFQATT, CDR2 SNEGSKA (reference sequence). V gave up 2 bases and J gave up 7 bases, with 8 bases separating them. TCRdb's copy holds only in-frame clones and misses some; the assay was immunoSEQ multiplex PCR. Of approximately 360,000 clones listed, under 85% are singletons. Sequencing was done on a sample of PBMCs or T cells enriched from blood (not recorded which). The clonotype was recovered from a woman aged 50 to 60 who had recovered from COVID-19. J is TRBJ1-1 and V is TRBV20-1; D possibly corresponds to TRBD1 (5 bases). DNA for the CDR3: TGCAGTGCTAGACGGGGGTTTGAAGCTTTCTTT. This encodes CSARRGFEAFF.